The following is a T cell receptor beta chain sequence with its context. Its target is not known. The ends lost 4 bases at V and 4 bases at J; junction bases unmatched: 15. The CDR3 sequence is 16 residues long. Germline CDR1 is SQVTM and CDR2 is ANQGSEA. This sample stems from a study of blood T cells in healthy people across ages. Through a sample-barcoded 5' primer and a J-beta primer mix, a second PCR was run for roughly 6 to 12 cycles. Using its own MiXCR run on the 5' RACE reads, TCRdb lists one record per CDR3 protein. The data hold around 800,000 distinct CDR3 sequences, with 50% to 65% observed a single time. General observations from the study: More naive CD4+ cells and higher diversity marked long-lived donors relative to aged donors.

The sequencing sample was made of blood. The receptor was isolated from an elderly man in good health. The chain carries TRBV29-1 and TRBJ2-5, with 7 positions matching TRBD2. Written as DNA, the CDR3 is TGCAGCGTTGCACCTTCTCGCGGGAGAGTTGGAGAGACCCAGTACTTC. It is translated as CSVAPSRGRVGETQYF.